The T cell receptor beta chain described here comes from a study of T cell responses to AZD1222 COVID-19 vaccine. Points from the study as a whole: Spike-wide vaccine-associated CD4 TCRs dominated at 160-218 and 743-854. The reported proportion of spike-specific TCRs targeting unmutated variant regions was nearly half. Repertoires were obtained only post-peak T cell response. Among those given AZD1222, only 5 to 7 were seropositive at baseline.

TCRdb's copy holds only in-frame clones and misses some; the assay was immunoSEQ multiplex PCR. The data show 100,000 to 150,000 clones, 90% to 95% seen once. Of note for this clone: What it binds is not known.

The germline gives CDR1 SGHTA, CDR2 FQGNSA. After removal of 2 bases from V and 4 bases from J, the junction contained 2 bases not matched to a gene. The CDR3 is 14 amino acids. V and J are TRBV7-2 and TRBJ1-2; TRBD1 matches at 9 bases. Here the sequenced sample was peripheral blood, taken on day 0 of AZD1222 vaccination. This TCR derives from an adult in good health. In DNA form, the CDR3 reads TGTGCCAGCAGCTTAACAGGGGGCTTCTATGGCTACACCTTC. It encodes CASSLTGGFYGYTF.